Presented here are 6 T cell receptor beta chains from one specimen sequenced in a study of T-cell reconstitution after alpha-beta-depleted transplantation in children. For TCRbeta, the library was prepared with unique molecular identifiers. TCRdb recomputed calls from the PCR reads with MiXCR, one row per CDR3 protein. The sample has some 150,000 distinct CDR3 sequences; roughly 8.8% are singletons. Sequencing was performed on PBMCs, mostly from graft donor cells, taken 180 days after TCRalphabeta/CD19-depleted stem cell transplant. These receptor sequences come from a female patient aged 2-9 years who had a stem cell transplant for congenital amegakaryocytic thrombocytopenia, so the T cells may come from the graft donor.

This clonotype was observed at least ten times. The V gene is TRBV20-1, the J gene TRBJ1-5, with unresolved D. Trimming left V 6 bases short and J 0 bases short, with 9 bases between. The CDR3 is made up of 13 amino acids. The germline gives CDR1 DFQATT, CDR2 SNEGSKA (reference sequence). CDR3 in amino acids: CSAMADSNQPQHF. Written as DNA, the CDR3 is TGCAGTGCCATGGCAGATAGCAATCAGCCCCAGCATTTT.

This clonotype was found many times. This rearrangement joins TRBV5-1 to TRBJ2-5; D is perhaps TRBD1 or TRBD2 (6 bases each). V was trimmed by 3 bases and J by 6 bases, leaving 15 bases between them. The CDR3 has 14 residues. The germline V gene has CDR1 SGHRS and CDR2 YFSETQ. The DNA for the CDR3 is TGCGCCAGCAGCTGGGGGCGGGGATCCAAGACCCAGTACTTC. It is translated as CASSWGRGSKTQYF.

This clonotype was found many times. The chain is built from TRBV5-4 and TRBJ2-1, with TRBD1 identical over 8 bases. The germline gives CDR1 SGHNT, CDR2 YYREEE (reference sequence). The CDR3 extends over 14 amino acids. Losses at the gene ends were 7 bases for V and 2 bases for J; bases not matched to a gene: 5. This CDR3 reads CASQGQGPYNEQFF. The CDR3 coding sequence is TGTGCCAGCCAAGGACAGGGCCCCTACAATGAGCAGTTCTTC.

This clonotype has a count of ten or more. V is TRBV7-2 and J is TRBJ1-5; D is ambiguous. This CDR3 contains 14 residues. Per germline, CDR1 SGHTA and CDR2 FQGNSA. V lost 1 base, J lost 4 bases, and 8 bases lay in between. CDR3 coding DNA: TGTGCCAGCAGCTTAGAGGTATATAATCAGCCCCAGCATTTT. It yields the protein CASSLEVYNQPQHF.

This clonotype was recorded at least ten times. V usage is TRBV7-2 and J usage is TRBJ2-1; unclear D gene. Trimming shortened V by 0 bases and J by 4 bases, and 10 bases separated the two germline ends. This CDR3 has 15 amino acids. From germline, CDR1 is SGHTA and CDR2 FQGNSA. CDR3 residues: CASSLAATNYNEQFF. The CDR3 DNA sequence: TGTGCCAGCAGCTTAGCGGCTACCAATTACAATGAGCAGTTCTTC.

This clonotype appeared a few times. The V call is TRBV6-1, the J call TRBJ2-7; 11 bases line up with TRBD2. Germline lookup yields CDR1 MNHNS and CDR2 SASEGT. This CDR3 is 15 amino acids long. The trim removed 6 bases at V and 1 base at J, leaving 5 bases unmatched. CDR3: CASRKGTSGSYEQYF. CDR3 nucleotide sequence: TGTGCCAGCAGAAAGGGGACTAGCGGATCCTACGAGCAGTACTTC.